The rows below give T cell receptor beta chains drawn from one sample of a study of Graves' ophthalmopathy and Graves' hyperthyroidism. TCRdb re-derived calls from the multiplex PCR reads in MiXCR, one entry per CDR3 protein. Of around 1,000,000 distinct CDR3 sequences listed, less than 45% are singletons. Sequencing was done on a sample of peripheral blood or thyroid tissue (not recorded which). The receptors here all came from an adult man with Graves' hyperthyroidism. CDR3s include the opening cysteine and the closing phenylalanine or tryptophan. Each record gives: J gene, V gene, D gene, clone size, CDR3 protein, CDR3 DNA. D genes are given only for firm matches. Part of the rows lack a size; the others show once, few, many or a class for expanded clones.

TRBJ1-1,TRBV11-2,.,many,CASPPGLQGIGTEAFF,TGTGCCAGCCCCCCGGGGCTTCAGGGGATCGGAACTGAAGCTTTCTTT
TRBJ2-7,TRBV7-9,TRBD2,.,CASSPGTSSGSYEQYF,TGTGCCAGCAGCCCAGGGACTAGCTCGGGATCCTACGAGCAGTACTTC
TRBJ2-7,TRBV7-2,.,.,CASRPFPGPYEQYF,TGTGCCAGCAGGCCATTCCCGGGGCCCTACGAGCAGTACTTC
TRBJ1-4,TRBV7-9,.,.,CASSLGTANGKLFF,TGTGCCAGCAGCTTAGGGACAGCGAATGGAAAACTGTTTTTT
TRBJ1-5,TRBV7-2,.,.,CASTSPRGVGSNQPQHF,TGTGCCAGCACCTCCCCGCGCGGGGTGGGTAGCAATCAGCCCCAGCATTTT
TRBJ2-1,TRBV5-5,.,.,CASSLLAGYGSQFF,TGTGCCAGCAGCTTGCTGGCCGGGTACGGGTCTCAGTTCTTC
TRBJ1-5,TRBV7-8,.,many,CASSPAYGSNQPQHF,TGTGCCAGCAGCCCAGCCTACGGTAGCAATCAGCCCCAGCATTTT
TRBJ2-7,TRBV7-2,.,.,CASSLGLRRKGEEQYF,TGTGCCAGCAGCTTAGGACTACGTCGAAAGGGGGAGGAGCAGTACTTC
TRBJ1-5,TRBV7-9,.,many,CASSLEGNNQPQHF,TGCGCCAGCAGCTTGGAGGGTAACAATCAGCCCCAGCATTTT
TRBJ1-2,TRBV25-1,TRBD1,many,CASSEPGQGGYTF,TGTGCCAGCAGTGAGCCCGGACAGGGAGGCTACACCTTC